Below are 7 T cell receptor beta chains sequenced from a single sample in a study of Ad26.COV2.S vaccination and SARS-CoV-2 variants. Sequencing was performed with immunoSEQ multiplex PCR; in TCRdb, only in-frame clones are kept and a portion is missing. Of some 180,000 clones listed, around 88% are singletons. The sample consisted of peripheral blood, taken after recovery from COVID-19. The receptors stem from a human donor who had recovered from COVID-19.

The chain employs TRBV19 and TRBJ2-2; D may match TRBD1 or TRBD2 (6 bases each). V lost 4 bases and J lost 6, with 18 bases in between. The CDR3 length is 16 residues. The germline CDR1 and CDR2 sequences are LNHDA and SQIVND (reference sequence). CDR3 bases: TGTGCCAGTAGTACCCCACAGGGAGGCCCTCCCGGGGAGCTGTTTTTT. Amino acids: CASSTPQGGPPGELFF. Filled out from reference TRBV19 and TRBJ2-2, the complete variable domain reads DGGITQSPKYLFRKEGQNVTLSCEQNLNHDAMYWYRQDPGQGLRLIYYSQIVNDFQKGDIAEGYSVSREKKESFPLTVTSAQKNPTAFYLCASSTPQGGPPGELFFGEGSRLTVL.

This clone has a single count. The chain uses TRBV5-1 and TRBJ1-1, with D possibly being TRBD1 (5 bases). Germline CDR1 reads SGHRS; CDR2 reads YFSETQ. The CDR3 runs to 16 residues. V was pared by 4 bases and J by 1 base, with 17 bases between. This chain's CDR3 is CASSPRFGGENTEAFF. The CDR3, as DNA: TGCGCCAGCAGCCCAAGGTTTGGAGGGGAGAACACTGAAGCTTTCTTT.

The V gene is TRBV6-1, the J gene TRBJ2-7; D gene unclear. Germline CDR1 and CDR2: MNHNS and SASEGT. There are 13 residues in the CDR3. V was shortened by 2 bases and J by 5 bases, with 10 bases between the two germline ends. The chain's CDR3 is CASSENKVDEQYF. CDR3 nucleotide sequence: TGTGCCAGCAGTGAAAATAAGGTAGACGAGCAGTACTTC.

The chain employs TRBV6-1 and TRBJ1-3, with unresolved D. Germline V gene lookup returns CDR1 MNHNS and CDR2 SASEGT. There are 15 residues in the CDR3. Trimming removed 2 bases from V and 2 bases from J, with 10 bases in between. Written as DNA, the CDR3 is TGTGCCAGCAGTGAAACTCCTCTGCCTGGAAACACCATATATTTT. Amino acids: CASSETPLPGNTIYF.

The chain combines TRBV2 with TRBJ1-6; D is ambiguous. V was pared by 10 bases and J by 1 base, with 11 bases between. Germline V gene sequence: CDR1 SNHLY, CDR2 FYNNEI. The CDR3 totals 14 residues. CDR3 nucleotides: TGTGCCACTAGGACTGTATCCTATAATTCACCCCTCCACTTT. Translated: CATRTVSYNSPLHF. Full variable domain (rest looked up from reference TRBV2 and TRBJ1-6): EPEVTQTPSHQVTQMGQEVILRCVPISNHLYFYWYRQILGQKVEFLVSFYNNEISEKSEIFDDQFSVERPDGSNFTLKIRSTKLEDSAMYFCATRTVSYNSPLHFGNGTRLTVT.

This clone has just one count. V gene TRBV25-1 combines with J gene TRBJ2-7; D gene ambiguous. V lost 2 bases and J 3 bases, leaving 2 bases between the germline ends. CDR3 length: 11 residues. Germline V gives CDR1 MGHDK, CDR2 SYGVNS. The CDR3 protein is CASSEIYEQYF. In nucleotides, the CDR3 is TGTGCCAGCAGTGAAATCTACGAGCAGTACTTC.

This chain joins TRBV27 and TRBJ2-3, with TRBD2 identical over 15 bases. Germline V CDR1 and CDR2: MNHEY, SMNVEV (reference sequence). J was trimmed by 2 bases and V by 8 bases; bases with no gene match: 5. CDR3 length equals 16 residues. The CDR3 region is CASGLAGGPFTDTQYF. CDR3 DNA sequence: TGTGCCAGCGGACTAGCGGGAGGGCCATTCACAGATACGCAGTATTTT.